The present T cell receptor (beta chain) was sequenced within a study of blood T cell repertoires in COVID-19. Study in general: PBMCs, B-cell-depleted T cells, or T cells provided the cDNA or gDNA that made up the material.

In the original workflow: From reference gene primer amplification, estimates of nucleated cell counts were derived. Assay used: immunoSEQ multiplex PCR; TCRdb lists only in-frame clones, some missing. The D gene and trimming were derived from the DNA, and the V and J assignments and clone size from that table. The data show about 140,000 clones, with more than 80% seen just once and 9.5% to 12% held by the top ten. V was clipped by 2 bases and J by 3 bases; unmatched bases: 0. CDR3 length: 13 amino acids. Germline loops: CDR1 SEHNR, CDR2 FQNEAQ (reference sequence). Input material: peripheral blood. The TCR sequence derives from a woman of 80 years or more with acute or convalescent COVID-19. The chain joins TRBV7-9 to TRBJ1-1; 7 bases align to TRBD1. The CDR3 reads CASSLQGDTEAFF. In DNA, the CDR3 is TGTGCCAGCAGCTTACAGGGGGACACTGAAGCTTTCTTT.